This TCR beta chain comes out of a study of blood T cells in healthy people across ages. Across the whole study: Per two T cells, about one barcoded beta molecule was captured through template switching.

A second PCR, run for about 6 to 11 cycles, used a sample-barcoded 5' primer plus a J-beta primer mix. Template switching added a 12-random-nucleotide identifier to every cDNA molecule. TCRdb redid the calling of the 5' RACE reads with MiXCR, one entry per CDR3 protein. This sample has 800,000 to 950,000 distinct CDR3 sequences, with around 46% found just once. Donors gave roughly 10 milliliters of peripheral blood apiece. The V segment lost 6 bases and the J segment 4 bases; nucleotides outside the gene matches: 14. The CDR3 has 16 amino acids. Germline V CDR1 and CDR2: MNHNS, SASEGT. The sequence derives from a man aged 30 to 39 in good health. V is TRBV6-1 and J is TRBJ1-2; 7 nucleotides align to TRBD1. The specimen was blood. The CDR3 nucleotides are TGTGCCAGCAGCGGGATCCTAGGGGGCGGCGGCTATGGCTACACCTTC. Translation gives CASSGILGGGGYGYTF.